Listed below are T cell receptor beta chains from one sample, sequenced in a study of regulatory T cells in long-lasting Graves disease. TCRdb itself ran the multiplex PCR reads through MiXCR, one entry per CDR3 protein. The sample has roughly 470,000 distinct CDR3 sequences; 20% to 25% are singletons. The specimen comprised peripheral blood mononuclear cells (PBMCs), sampled when the disease was refractory, from a patient treated with antithyroid drugs. Receptor source: a female donor with Graves disease. The CDR3 runs from the conserved cysteine through the conserved F or W. D genes are given only for firm matches. Some rows have no size entry. The others give once, few or many, or a class for an expanded clone.

J | size | D | V | CDR3 | DNA
TRBJ2-5 | many | TRBD2 | TRBV6-5 | CASSYMLAAIQETQYF | TGTGCCAGCAGTTATATGCTAGCGGCAATACAAGAGACCCAGTACTTC
TRBJ1-1 | few | . | TRBV6-5 | CASSYGGMNTEAFF | TGTGCCAGCAGTTACGGGGGTATGAACACTGAAGCTTTCTTT
TRBJ2-1 | few | TRBD2 | TRBV7-3 | CASSRLAGVGEQFF | TGTGCCAGCAGCCGACTAGCGGGAGTGGGTGAGCAGTTCTTC
TRBJ1-6 | . | . | TRBV9 | CASSPHRTGSPLHF | TGTGCCAGCAGCCCCCATAGGACCGGTTCACCCCTCCACTTT
TRBJ2-2 | few | . | TRBV29-1 | CSVATSGTGELFF | TGCAGCGTTGCAACTTCTGGCACCGGGGAGCTGTTTTTT
TRBJ2-2 | many | . | TRBV28 | CASSLNGNTGELFF | TGTGCCAGCAGTTTGAACGGTAACACCGGGGAGCTGTTTTTT
TRBJ1-2 | . | TRBD1 | TRBV2 | CASNSRTGRNGYTF | TGTGCCAGCAACTCCCGGACAGGGAGGAATGGCTACACCTTC
TRBJ1-6 | . | . | TRBV3-1 | CASSQAAGNSPLHF | TGTGCCAGCAGCCAAGCGGCAGGGAACTCACCCCTCCACTTT
TRBJ1-1 | many | . | TRBV28 | CASSFMAYSNTEAFF | TGTGCCAGCAGTTTCATGGCATACTCGAACACTGAAGCTTTCTTT
TRBJ2-7 | many | TRBD1 | TRBV20-1 | CSAEARGLTYEQYF | TGCAGTGCCGAGGCCAGGGGGCTAACCTACGAGCAGTACTTC
TRBJ2-5 | . | . | TRBV2 | CASSEGADYPMAETQYF | TGTGCCAGCAGTGAAGGGGCGGACTATCCTATGGCGGAGACCCAGTACTTC
TRBJ2-1 | many | TRBD2 | TRBV12-3/TRBV12-4 | CASSPTLAGGHNEQFF | TGTGCCAGCAGTCCCACACTAGCGGGAGGGCACAATGAGCAGTTCTTC
TRBJ2-1 | . | . | TRBV7-9 | CASSFGIGANEQFF | TGTGCCAGCAGCTTCGGAATTGGGGCTAATGAGCAGTTCTTC
TRBJ2-7 | . | . | TRBV25-1 | CASRPGGRMYEQYF | TGTGCCAGCAGACCTGGGGGGCGCATGTACGAGCAGTACTTC
TRBJ1-5 | few | . | TRBV3-1 | CASSRGARGYQPQHF | TGTGCCAGCAGCCGGGGTGCAAGGGGATATCAGCCCCAGCATTTT
TRBJ2-5 | many | . | TRBV15 | CATSTRGGETQYF | TGTGCCACCAGCACCCGAGGCGGGGAGACCCAGTACTTC
TRBJ2-3 | . | TRBD2 | TRBV27 | CASSFAGLVADTQYF | TGTGCCAGCAGTTTTGCCGGACTAGTGGCAGATACGCAGTATTTT
TRBJ2-3 | . | TRBD2 | TRBV3-1 | CASSRAGSTDTQYF | TGTGCCAGCAGCCGAGCGGGATCCACAGATACGCAGTATTTT
TRBJ2-7 | few | . | TRBV7-7 | CASSRADRAVFYEQYF | TGTGCTAGCAGCCGAGCCGACAGAGCTGTCTTCTACGAGCAGTACTTC
TRBJ2-5 | many | TRBD2 | TRBV2 | CASSTPSGGRETQYF | TGTGCCAGCAGTACCCCTAGCGGGGGAAGGGAGACCCAGTACTTC
TRBJ2-7 | . | TRBD1 | TRBV6-2/TRBV6-3 | CVSSPTPTGKYF | TGTGTCAGCAGTCCGACCCCGACAGGGAAGTACTTC
TRBJ2-7 | many | . | TRBV20-1 | CSARGAGSDSYEQYF | TGCAGTGCTAGAGGGGCGGGATCCGACTCCTACGAGCAGTACTTC
TRBJ2-5 | many | . | TRBV28 | CASSFSGGETQYF | TGTGCCAGCAGTTTCTCAGGAGGGGAGACCCAGTACTTC
TRBJ2-5 | few | TRBD2 | TRBV4-1 | CASSQVGTSVETQYF | TGCGCCAGCAGCCAAGTCGGGACTAGCGTGGAGACCCAGTACTTC
TRBJ1-2 | . | TRBD1 | TRBV7-9 | CASSAPDRGRHGYTF | TGTGCCAGCAGCGCCCCGGACAGGGGAAGGCATGGCTACACCTTC
TRBJ2-7 | . | TRBD1 | TRBV5-1 | CASSAPGQSYEQYF | TGCGCCAGCAGCGCGCCGGGACAGTCCTACGAGCAGTACTTC
TRBJ2-3 | . | TRBD2 | TRBV30 | CAWTGGEISTDTQYF | TGTGCCTGGACGGGGGGGGAGATAAGCACAGATACGCAGTATTTT
TRBJ2-3 | . | . | TRBV11-2 | CASSLGTGRGGDTQYF | TGTGCCAGCAGCTTAGGGACAGGCCGAGGAGGGGATACGCAGTATTTT
TRBJ1-3 | . | . | TRBV29-1 | CSVEQGDTIYF | TGCAGCGTTGAACAGGGAGACACCATATATTTT
TRBJ1-5 | . | . | TRBV6-1 | CASSTYRESNQPQHF | TGTGCCAGCAGTACATACAGGGAAAGCAATCAGCCCCAGCATTTT
TRBJ2-3 | . | . | TRBV29-1 | CSAGQEGFAQYF | TGCAGCGCCGGTCAGGAGGGGTTCGCGCAGTATTTT
TRBJ2-7 | . | . | TRBV4-2 | CASSPQGTAYEQYF | TGTGCCAGCAGCCCCCAGGGGACCGCCTACGAGCAGTACTTC
TRBJ1-1 | . | . | TRBV6-5 | CASSYPEPEAFF | TGTGCCAGCAGTTACCCCGAGCCCGAAGCTTTCTTT
TRBJ1-1 | many | . | TRBV24-1 | CATSAGEGTEAFF | TGTGCCACCTCAGCGGGGGAGGGGACTGAAGCTTTCTTT
TRBJ2-5 | . | . | TRBV18 | CASSPPQSNPETQYF | TGTGCCAGCTCACCCCCTCAATCAAACCCAGAGACCCAGTACTTC
TRBJ2-7 | . | . | TRBV29-1 | CSVEDRGDERYF | TGCAGCGTTGAAGATCGAGGTGACGAGCGGTACTTC
TRBJ2-7 | . | . | TRBV5-6 | CASSLVPGNEQYF | TGTGCCAGCAGCTTAGTTCCAGGGAACGAGCAGTACTTC
TRBJ2-1 | . | TRBD2 | TRBV27 | CASKQVPGRDEQFF | TGTGCCAGCAAGCAGGTTCCCGGGAGGGATGAGCAGTTCTTC
TRBJ2-1 | . | . | TRBV7-8 | CASSPRRLMGGEQFF | TGTGCCAGCAGCCCACGCCGCCTTATGGGGGGTGAGCAGTTCTTC
TRBJ2-5 | many | TRBD1 | TRBV2 | CASSFGQVRETQYF | TGTGCCAGCAGCTTCGGACAGGTTCGAGAGACCCAGTACTTC
TRBJ1-2 | many | TRBD1 | TRBV7-2 | CASSPGGGHYGYTF | TGTGCCAGCAGCCCCGGAGGGGGCCACTATGGCTACACCTTC